The next 5 T cell receptor beta chains were all read from a single sample in a study of control samples from healthy donors and cancer patients. Assay: immunoSEQ multiplex PCR; the TCRdb copy retains only in-frame clones and omits some. The sample records 65,000 to 80,000 clones, roughly 90% being singletons. Sequencing was done on a sample of PBMCs. The receptors were gathered from a woman aged 60-70 years with head and neck cancer.

The V and J genes are TRBV9 and TRBJ2-1; D is possibly TRBD1 or TRBD2 (5 bases each). V was trimmed by 3 bases and J by 4 bases, leaving 14 bases between them. CDR1 and CDR2 from the germline V gene are SGDLS and YYNGEE. The CDR3 covers 15 residues. CDR3 amino acids: CASSEFGTHYNEQFF. The CDR3 DNA follows: TGTGCCAGCAGCGAGTTCGGGACCCATTACAATGAGCAGTTCTTC.

The genes are TRBV28 and TRBJ2-1, with 9 bases identical to TRBD2. The CDR3 is 15 amino acids. After removal of 3 bases from V and 8 bases from J, the junction contained 8 bases not matched to a gene. Germline assignment: CDR1 MDHEN and CDR2 SYDVKM. CDR3 in DNA: TGTGCCAGCAGTTTCGGCGGGAGGGCCTGGGATGAGCAGTTCTTC. Translating it yields CASSFGGRAWDEQFF.

The chain uses TRBV4-2 and TRBJ2-3; 8 bases match TRBD2. Germline CDR1 is LGHNA and CDR2 is YNFKEQ. The CDR3 contains 16 residues. With 1 base clipped from V and 3 bases from J, the junction kept 6 bases outside the gene matches. The CDR3 reads CASSQVSASGTDTQYF. CDR3 nucleotides: TGTGCCAGCAGCCAAGTATCGGCTAGCGGGACAGATACGCAGTATTTT.

The chain has TRBV10-3 and TRBJ2-5, with D hard to call. V was pared by 1 base and J by 2 bases, with 11 bases between. Germline V lookup: CDR1 ENHRY, CDR2 SYGVKD. The CDR3 is 15 residues long. CDR3 sequence reads: CAISEYLVGQETQYF. The CDR3 nucleotides read TGTGCCATCAGTGAGTACCTCGTAGGTCAAGAGACCCAGTACTTC.

This chain connects TRBV30 to TRBJ2-7; D not certain. This CDR3 region has 14 residues. Trimming shortened V by 5 bases and J by 6 bases, and 20 bases separated the two germline ends. From germline, CDR1 is GTSNPN and CDR2 SVGIG (reference sequence). This CDR3 is CAWGTFSTVGEQYF. The CDR3, as DNA: TGTGCCTGGGGTACATTTTCCACGGTCGGCGAGCAGTACTTC.